These T cell receptor beta chains were read from a single sample in a study of CD8+ T cells in alopecia areata. Clones were read by immunoSEQ multiplex PCR, and TCRdb kept only the in-frame ones, dropping some. Among about 250,000 clones listed, 60% were seen once. This material consisted of CD4+ T cells sorted from blood, taken around week 54, from a patient treated with tofacitinib. The receptors shown here come from a human donor with alopecia areata. Each CDR3 is given with its conserved first and last residue. A D gene is named only where the DNA matches it firmly. The listing skips clone size in some rows; elsewhere it reads once, few, many or a size class.

D,J,size,V,DNA,CDR3
NA,TRBJ1-2,NA,TRBV7-2,TGTGCCAGCAGCTTAGGGTTCAGGTCTTCCTATGGCTACACCTTC,CASSLGFRSSYGYTF
NA,TRBJ2-7,NA,TRBV30,TGTGCCTGGAGTCGTGGGCCCGAGGGTTTTCAGCAGTACTTC,CAWSRGPEGFQQYF
TRBD1,TRBJ2-5,NA,TRBV29-1,TGCAGCGGTAAACAGGGGAGCCAAGAGACCCAGTACTTC,CSGKQGSQETQYF
TRBD2,TRBJ2-1,NA,TRBV5-4,TGTGCCAGCAGCGCGGGACTAGCGGGTTATGGAGCGACCAATGAGCAGTTCTTC,CASSAGLAGYGATNEQFF
NA,TRBJ2-3,NA,TRBV29-1,TGCAGCGCGGGTAGGGATACGCAGTATTTT,CSAGRDTQYF
NA,TRBJ1-2,NA,TRBV6-5,TGTGCCAGCCGGGGAGCTGGTGGCTACACCTTC,CASRGAGGYTF
NA,TRBJ2-2,NA,TRBV2,TGTGCCAGCAGTGAACGGACAGAAAACACCGGGGAGCTGTTTTTT,CASSERTENTGELFF
NA,TRBJ2-5,NA,TRBV2,TGTGCCAGCAGTGAAGAGACTCGGCGGGGAGAGACCCAGTACTTC,CASSEETRRGETQYF
NA,TRBJ1-1,NA,TRBV20-1,TGCAGTGGGGGAGAATTTGAAGCTTTCTTT,CSGGEFEAFF
NA,TRBJ1-6,few,TRBV4-3,TGCGCCAGCAGCCAAGGCCCGGATTCACCCCTCCACTTT,CASSQGPDSPLHF
NA,TRBJ1-1,NA,TRBV30,TGTGCCTGGAGTGTAAAATGGGCCGGGGGGACTGAAGCTTTCTTT,CAWSVKWAGGTEAFF
NA,TRBJ2-2,NA,TRBV6-6,TGTGCCAGCAGCCTCACCGGGGAGCTGTTTTTT,CASSLTGELFF
NA,TRBJ2-5,few,TRBV7-3,TGTGCCAGCAGTCCCGGGGGTGCTCGGGAGACCCAGTACTTC,CASSPGGARETQYF
TRBD1,TRBJ2-1,NA,TRBV30,TGTGCCGGAGAGGGACAGAACTCCTACAATGAGCAGTTCTTC,CAGEGQNSYNEQFF
NA,TRBJ1-1,NA,TRBV19,TGTGCCAGTAGTAGGCTGGAGAACACTGAAGCTTTCTTT,CASSRLENTEAFF
NA,TRBJ2-6,NA,TRBV5-1,TGCGCCAGCAGCTTAGACGGACAGTCTGGGGCCAACGTCCTGACTTTC,CASSLDGQSGANVLTF
NA,TRBJ1-6,NA,TRBV5-1,TGCGCCAGCAGCTTGGGAGACAGATCCAATTCACCCCTCCACTTT,CASSLGDRSNSPLHF
NA,TRBJ1-2,NA,TRBV25-1,TGTGCCAGCTCCGCGGGTATCGCCTATGGCTACACCTTC,CASSAGIAYGYTF
TRBD1,TRBJ1-6,NA,TRBV13,TGTGCCAGCAGCCACCGGGACAGAAATTCACCCCTCCACTTT,CASSHRDRNSPLHF
TRBD2,TRBJ2-5,NA,TRBV5-1,TGCGCCAGCAGCTTGGAACTAGCGGGGGGGCAAGAGACCCAGTACTTC,CASSLELAGGQETQYF
TRBD1,TRBJ2-1,NA,TRBV25-1,TGTGCCAGCAAGGGACAGGGCCGACTACTCGAGCAGTTCTTC,CASKGQGRLLEQFF
TRBD1,TRBJ1-2,NA,TRBV19,TGTGCCAGTAGTATACCACAGGGGAACTATGGCTACACCTTC,CASSIPQGNYGYTF
TRBD2,TRBJ2-1,NA,TRBV18,TGTGCCAGCTCATCCGGGACTACCACAAACAATGAGCAGTTCTTC,CASSSGTTTNNEQFF
NA,TRBJ2-3,NA,TRBV11-2,TGTGCCAGCAGCTTAGGTGTAACGCAGTATTTT,CASSLGVTQYF
NA,TRBJ1-2,NA,TRBV7-3,TGTGCCAGCAGCTTAGGGCCGGACTATGGCTACACCTTC,CASSLGPDYGYTF
NA,TRBJ2-3,few,TRBV29-1,TGCAGCGTTGAAAGGGGGGACACAGATACGCAGTATTTT,CSVERGDTDTQYF
TRBD1,TRBJ1-2,NA,TRBV7-2,TGTGCCAGCAGCCCAGAAAGGACAGGGCGGGGTAGGGGCTACACCTTC,CASSPERTGRGRGYTF
TRBD1,TRBJ2-7,NA,TRBV5-6,TGTGCCAGCAGCTCAACAGGGGCCCGAGGCTACGAGCAGTACTTC,CASSSTGARGYEQYF
NA,TRBJ1-2,few,TRBV27,TGTGCCAGCAGTTTAAACAGGGTTGGTGGCTACACCTTC,CASSLNRVGGYTF
NA,TRBJ2-3,few,TRBV30,TGTGCCTGGAGTGTCAGAGGACGGGATACGCAGTATTTT,CAWSVRGRDTQYF
NA,TRBJ2-1,NA,TRBV9,TGTGCCAGCAGCGTAGCGGGGGGCACCTACAATGAGCAGTTCTTC,CASSVAGGTYNEQFF
TRBD1,TRBJ1-5,few,TRBV7-2,TGTGCCAGCAGCTTTGACAGGGGGAATCAGCCCCAGCATTTT,CASSFDRGNQPQHF
NA,TRBJ2-1,NA,TRBV29-1,TGCAGCGTCTCCCAGAGGGGGGAAAATGAGCAGTTCTTC,CSVSQRGENEQFF
TRBD1,TRBJ2-7,NA,TRBV7-9,TGTGCCAGCAGCTTGACAGGGGTTGACTACGAGCAGTACTTC,CASSLTGVDYEQYF
NA,TRBJ2-1,few,TRBV6-1,TGTGCCAGCAGCCCGAGGAACAATGAGCAGTTCTTC,CASSPRNNEQFF
NA,TRBJ2-7,NA,TRBV11-1,TGTGCCAGCAGCCTACGGGGCCGGTTTGGGTACGAGCAGTACTTC,CASSLRGRFGYEQYF
TRBD2,TRBJ2-7,few,TRBV10-3,TGTGCCATCAGTGAGTCTGGCGGGAGCTACGAGCAGTACTTC,CAISESGGSYEQYF
NA,TRBJ2-3,NA,TRBV14,TGTGCCAGCAGCCGGCAGCGTGGAGATACGCAGTATTTT,CASSRQRGDTQYF
NA,TRBJ2-5,NA,TRBV29-1,TGCAGCCAGGGAGAGAAAGAGACCCAGTACTTC,CSQGEKETQYF
NA,TRBJ2-5,NA,TRBV5-4,TGTGCCAGCAGCTTGGGGACGGAGACCCAGTACTTC,CASSLGTETQYF
NA,TRBJ2-1,NA,TRBV2,TGTGCCAGCACGGACGGGTACAATGAGCAGTTCTTC,CASTDGYNEQFF
NA,TRBJ1-1,once,TRBV9,TGTGCCAGCAGCCCTCACATGAACACTGAAGCTTTCTTT,CASSPHMNTEAFF
NA,TRBJ2-5,NA,TRBV29-1,TGCAGCATACGACAGTCGGGGGAGACCCAGTACTTC,CSIRQSGETQYF
NA,TRBJ1-2,few,TRBV4-2,TGTGCCAGCAGCCAAGAGTCAGCAGGGCTTGGCTATGGCTACACCTTC,CASSQESAGLGYGYTF
TRBD1,TRBJ2-5,NA,TRBV7-3,TGTGCCAGCAGCTGGACGGGACAGGGCGAGGAGACCCAGTACTTC,CASSWTGQGEETQYF
NA,TRBJ2-5,once,TRBV5-1,TGCGCCAGCAGCTTGGCTCTTGGGGAAGAGACCCAGTACTTC,CASSLALGEETQYF
NA,TRBJ2-4,NA,TRBV30,TGTGCCTGGAGTGCCGTTGACCAGGGACTCCAGTACTTC,CAWSAVDQGLQYF
NA,TRBJ2-1,NA,TRBV9,TGTGCCAGCAGCCCCGGGACTGGCAATGAGCAGTTCTTC,CASSPGTGNEQFF
NA,TRBJ1-6,NA,TRBV5-1,TGCGCCAGCAGCTTGGCACAGGAACGGTTTTCACCCCTCCACTTT,CASSLAQERFSPLHF
NA,TRBJ2-5,NA,TRBV29-1,TGCAGCGTTCAAGGGGCGGAGGAGACCCAGTACTTC,CSVQGAEETQYF